These 27 T cell receptor beta chains came from one sample sequenced in a study of tumor and adjacent non-tumor tissue in lung cancer. Three rounds of nested PCR, following a modified ARM-PCR protocol, produced the TCRbeta library. TCRdb re-called the multiplex PCR reads with MiXCR, one entry per CDR3 protein. The profile shows 220,000 or so distinct CDR3 sequences, 71% of them singletons. This sample's RNA came from whole unsorted tissue. The sequencing input was lung tumor tissue. The receptors here all came from a man aged 55 to 70 with non-small cell lung cancer.

About this clonotype: Mismatch with germline at one junction end may stem from a read error. The V call is TRBV11-3, the J call TRBJ2-2, with D maybe TRBD1 (6 bases). Germline CDR1 is SGHNT and CDR2 is YENEEA. The length of the CDR3 is 15 residues. The CDR3 DNA reads as TGTGCAAGCAGCTCTACAGGGTGGAACACCGCGGACCTGTTTTTT. This encodes CASSSTGWNTADLFF.

Comment on this clonotype: One base away lies a much larger clone, so this may be a sequencing read error. This chain links TRBV12-3 or TRBV12-4 with TRBJ2-7, with TRBD1 identical over 7 bases. V lost 7 bases, J lost 5 bases, and 8 bases stayed unmatched. CDR3 length: 13 residues. The CDR3 DNA sequence: TGTGCCAGCATCCCACCTACAGGGGACGAGCAGTACTTC. Protein: CASIPPTGDEQYF.

To note about this clonotype: This may come from a read error, since a much larger clone is one base off. The DNA of the CDR3 is TGTGCCAGCAGTTACTGGGCCGGCTCTCTATCCTACGATCAGTACTTC. Residues: CASSYWAGSLSYDQYF. This chain connects TRBV6-6 to TRBJ2-7, with D unclear. CDR1 and CDR2 from the germline V gene are MNHNY and SVGAGI (reference sequence). There are 16 residues in the CDR3.

Details on this clonotype: One end of the junction fails to match germline, which may point to a read error. The chain carries TRBV4-2 and TRBJ1-2; no definite D call. This CDR3 is built from 14 residues. Germline-derived CDR1 and CDR2 are LGHNA and YNFKEQ. As DNA, the CDR3 is TGTGCCAGCAGCCAAGACTCTACAAACTATGACTACACCTTC. The encoded protein is CASSQDSTNYDYTF.

Concerning this clonotype: This may stem from a read error, because a much larger clone lies one nucleotide away. CDR3 bases: TGCGGGCGAAGTCAGGGGAATGTAACTGAAGCTTTCTTT. Protein: CGRSQGNVTEAFF. The chain recombines TRBV20-1 with TRBJ1-1; D is possibly TRBD1 (6 bases). Germline V gene sequence: CDR1 DFQATT, CDR2 SNEGSKA (reference sequence). The CDR3 covers 13 residues.

Of note for this clonotype: Germline and junction disagree at one end, which may indicate a read error. The V call is TRBV4-3, the J call TRBJ1-2; TRBD1 is a possible D gene (5 bases). This CDR3 contains 16 residues. Germline loops: CDR1 LGHNA, CDR2 YSLEER. This CDR3 reads CASGHSGALGNYGYTF. CDR3 bases: TGCGCCAGCGGCCACAGTGGGGCTCTCGGGAACTATGGCTACACCTTC.

On this clonotype: Since a much larger clone is just one base distant, this may be a read error. The chain has TRBV20-1 and TRBJ2-4, with TRBD1 identical over 9 bases. CDR3 size: 16 residues. J gave up 9 bases and V 6 bases, and 18 bases lay outside the gene matches. Per the germline V gene, CDR1 is DFQATT and CDR2 is SNEGSKA (reference sequence). CDR3 loop: CSAPWTGVSRSPIQYF. For the CDR3, the DNA is TGCAGTGCGCCGTGGACAGGGGTCTCCCGGTCACCCATTCAGTACTTC.

The V call is TRBV29-1, the J call TRBJ2-7; TRBD2 agrees at 8 bases. Germline CDR1 is SQVTM and CDR2 is ANQGSEA. CDR3 length: 13 amino acids. With V trimmed by 6 bases and J by 10 bases, 14 bases remained unmatched. In nucleotides, the CDR3 is TGCAGCGTAACGGTAGCGGGAACCGGCGTACAGTACTTC. This sequence encodes CSVTVAGTGVQYF.

The rearrangement uses TRBV6-1 and TRBJ2-3; tentative D call: TRBD2 (6 bases). Germline V CDR1 and CDR2: MNHNS, SASEGT. This CDR3 is built from 15 residues. Deletions cut 7 bases from V and 1 base from J, with 15 bases between. CDR3 region: CASNVAAGRTDTQYF. The DNA for the CDR3 is TGTGCCAGCAATGTGGCAGCGGGCCGCACAGATACGCAGTATTTT.

About this clonotype: Here the CDR3 omits its conserved ending phenylalanine or tryptophan, so a read error is the likely source. This chain links TRBV29-1 with TRBJ2-3, with a possible D match to TRBD2 (6 bases). Looked up from germline, CDR1 is SQVTM and CDR2 is ANQGSEA. The CDR3 contains 13 residues. V was shortened by 8 bases and J by 6 bases, with 18 bases between the two germline ends. In nucleotides, the CDR3 is TGCAGCAGCCGGGACTTCAACACGGATACGCAGTATTCT. It codes for CSSRDFNTDTQYS.

This clonotype has just a few counts. One junction end disagrees with the germline gene, perhaps due to a read error. The chain uses TRBV6-6 and TRBJ1-1; TRBD1 matches 8 bases. This CDR3 is built from 15 residues. CDR1 MNHNY and CDR2 SVGAGI come from the germline V gene (reference sequence). The CDR3 coding sequence is TGTGCCAGTAGCCCCCACCACAGGGGGAACGCTGAAGCTTTCTTT. This encodes CASSPHHRGNAEAFF.

The chain links TRBV5-6 to TRBJ1-1; no reliable D call. This CDR3 has 13 amino acids. The V and J ends lost 1 base and 6 bases respectively, with 10 bases between them. From germline, CDR1 is SGHDT and CDR2 YYEEEE. The CDR3 loop reads CASSLRPTPEAFF. The CDR3 DNA is TGTGCCAGCAGCTTGAGACCGACACCTGAAGCTTTCTTT.

This clonotype was seen just once. A read error may explain this, as a much larger clone is one base away. This chain links TRBV4-2 with TRBJ2-7; D is perhaps TRBD1 or TRBD2 (5 bases each). The CDR3 consists of 15 residues. Germline CDR1 and CDR2: LGHNA and YNFKEQ. CDR3 amino acids: CDSSQEGTSSYEQYF. As DNA, the CDR3 is TGTGACAGCAGCCAAGAAGGGACCAGCTCCTACGAGCAGTACTTC.

V gene TRBV20-1 combines with J gene TRBJ2-2; D gene unclear. Trimming took off 4 bases at V and 0 bases at J, with 15 bases between the two ends. CDR3 length: 16 residues. Per germline, CDR1 DFQATT and CDR2 SNEGSKA (reference sequence). CDR3 DNA: TGCAGTGCTAAAGATCGTCGGGTGGCGAACACCGGGGAGCTGTTTTTT. This sequence encodes CSAKDRRVANTGELFF.

The chain couples TRBV20-1 to TRBJ2-1; 9 positions match TRBD2. CDR1 and CDR2 (germline): DFQATT, SNEGSKA (reference sequence). The V gene end was trimmed by 7 bases and the J gene end by 8 bases; junction bases not matched to a gene: 15. The CDR3 extends over 15 amino acids. DNA of the CDR3: TGCAGTGTTACCGAAGCTAGCGGGATGAGGGATGAGCAGTTCTTC. The encoded protein is CSVTEASGMRDEQFF.

In this sample, this clonotype turned up once. A read error is likely, as this CDR3 ends without the conserved phenylalanine or tryptophan. The rearrangement links TRBV11-3 to TRBJ2-7; 8 positions agree with TRBD2. The CDR3 extends over 14 amino acids. V lost 5 bases and J lost 5; bases outside the gene matches: 8. Germline V gene data show CDR1 as SGHNT and CDR2 as YENEEA. The CDR3 loop is CASSPKRESDEQYL. CDR3 sequence (DNA): TGTGCCAGCAGCCCTAAGCGGGAGAGCGACGAGCAGTACTTA.

In this sample, this clonotype turned up once. V is TRBV12-5 and J is TRBJ1-5; D is unclear. The CDR3 runs 15 residues. V lost 1 base, J lost 2 bases, and 9 bases lay in between. Germline CDR1 and CDR2: LGHNT and FRNRAP. Here the CDR3 reads CASGLEWAGNQPQHF. The DNA for the CDR3 is TGTGCTAGTGGTTTGGAGTGGGCCGGCAATCAGCCCCAGCATTTT.

As regards this clonotype: A much larger clone is a single base away; this may be a read error. This chain links TRBV5-5 with TRBJ2-3; the match to TRBD2 covers 10 bases. J was trimmed by 8 bases and V by 2 bases; bases with no gene match: 8. The CDR3 covers 15 residues. Germline lookup yields CDR1 SGHKS and CDR2 YYEKEE (reference sequence). CDR3 in amino acids: CASSLAGGNVVTQYF. CDR3 nucleotide sequence: TGTGCCAGCAGCTTAGCGGGGGGGAACGTAGTTACGCAGTATTTT.

The J gene is TRBJ1-1, the V gene TRBV20-1, with TRBD1 matching over 7 bases. CDR1 and CDR2 (germline): DFQATT, SNEGSKA (reference sequence). Losses at the gene ends were 3 bases for V and 4 bases for J; bases not matched to a gene: 8. The length of the CDR3 is 14 residues. CDR3 bases: TGCAGTGCTAGCGACCCGACAGGGAGCACTGAAGCTTTCTTT. Its protein product is CSASDPTGSTEAFF.

This chain links TRBV12-5 with TRBJ2-1; D is uncertain. The CDR3 is 16 amino acids. Trimming stripped 5 bases from V and 4 bases from J, with 18 bases between. Germline values: CDR1 LGHNT, CDR2 FRNRAP. The CDR3 loop reads CASGGVVQNFYNEQFF. The CDR3 DNA reads as TGTGCTAGTGGTGGTGTTGTACAGAATTTTTACAATGAGCAGTTCTTC.

Comments on this clonotype: The germline gene is not matched at one end of the junction; a read error may be the cause. The chain links TRBV6-1 to TRBJ2-5; possibly TRBD2 for D (5 bases). Germline CDR1 reads MNHNS; CDR2 reads SASEGT. The CDR3 length is 15 residues. CDR3 in amino acids: CVSRDEGWFQETQYF. In nucleotides, the CDR3 is TGTGTCAGCCGTGATGAGGGCTGGTTCCAAGAGACCCAGTACTTC.

With respect to this clonotype: A much larger clone lies one base from this, so it may be a read error. The chain is built from TRBV29-1 and TRBJ2-3; the D gene is possibly TRBD1 (6 bases). The CDR3 extends over 14 amino acids. CDR1 is SQVTM, CDR2 ANQGSEA, per germline. CDR3 coding DNA: TGCAGCGTTGCCCGGACAGCAAGCATAGATACGCAGTATTTT. Encoded protein: CSVARTASIDTQYF.

A remark on this clonotype: Germline is not matched at one junction end, which may reflect a read error. The gene calls are TRBV11-2 and TRBJ1-5, with D uncertain. Germline V gives CDR1 SGHAT, CDR2 FQNNGV. The CDR3 consists of 15 residues. CDR3 DNA sequence: TGTGCCAGCAGCTTAGAAGGGAGCAGCAATCAACCCCAGCATTTT. Translated, it gives CASSLEGSSNQPQHF.

In this sample, this clonotype turned up once. The junction shows a germline mismatch at one end, possibly a read error. V is TRBV4-1 and J is TRBJ2-1; weak D call: TRBD2 (6 bases). Germline lookup yields CDR1 MGHRA and CDR2 YSYEKL. This CDR3 is built from 13 residues. The CDR3, as DNA: TGCGCCAGTAGCCAGAAGAGGGACTCTGAGCAGTTCTTC. Residues: CASSQKRDSEQFF.

Concerning this clonotype itself: Likely a read error: the CDR3 ends without its conserved phenylalanine or tryptophan. V gene TRBV6-6 combines with J gene TRBJ2-3; D possibly uses TRBD1 or TRBD2 (5 bases each). Germline lookup yields CDR1 MNHNY and CDR2 SVGAGI (reference sequence). This CDR3 contains 16 residues. Trimming stripped 5 bases from V and 1 base from J, with 16 bases between. The CDR3 DNA is TGTGCCAGCAGTCTCGGGACCGGGTGGCGCACAGATACGCAGTATTAT. Its protein product is CASSLGTGWRTDTQYY.

J is TRBJ1-4 and V is TRBV29-1; a possible D gene is TRBD1 (6 bases). The CDR3 runs to 13 residues. Germline V gene data show CDR1 as SQVTM and CDR2 as ANQGSEA. V was pared by 8 bases and J by 4 bases, with 14 bases between. The CDR3 region has the DNA TGCAGCATCCGGGACACACTTAATGAAAAACTGTTTTTT. Its protein is CSIRDTLNEKLFF.

Remarks on this clonotype: The germline gene is not matched at one end of the junction; a read error may be the cause. The V call is TRBV20-1, the J call TRBJ2-3; 16 positions match TRBD2. Germline loops: CDR1 DFQATT, CDR2 SNEGSKA (reference sequence). The CDR3 consists of 19 residues. CDR3: CSAAGTSGRARSYTDTRYF. The CDR3 DNA is TGCAGTGCAGCCGGGACTAGCGGGAGGGCCCGTTCGTACACAGATACGCGGTATTTT.